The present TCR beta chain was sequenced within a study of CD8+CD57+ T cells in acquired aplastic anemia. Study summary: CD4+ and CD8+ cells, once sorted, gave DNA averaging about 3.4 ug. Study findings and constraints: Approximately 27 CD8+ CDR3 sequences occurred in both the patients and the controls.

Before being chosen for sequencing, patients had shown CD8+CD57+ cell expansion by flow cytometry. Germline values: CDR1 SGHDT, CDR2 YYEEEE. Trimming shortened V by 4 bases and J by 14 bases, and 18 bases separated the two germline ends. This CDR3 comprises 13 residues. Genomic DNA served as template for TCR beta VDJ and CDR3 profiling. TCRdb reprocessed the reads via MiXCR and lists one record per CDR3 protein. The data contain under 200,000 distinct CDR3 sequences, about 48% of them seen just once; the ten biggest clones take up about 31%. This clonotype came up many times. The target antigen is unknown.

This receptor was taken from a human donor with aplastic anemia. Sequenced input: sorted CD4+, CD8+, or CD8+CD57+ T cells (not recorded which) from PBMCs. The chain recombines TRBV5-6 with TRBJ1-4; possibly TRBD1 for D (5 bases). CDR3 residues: CASSDGSPGRLFF. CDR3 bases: TGTGCCAGCAGCGACGGCAGTCCAGGGAGGCTGTTTTTT.